The 27 T cell receptor beta chains below all came from one sample that was sequenced in a study of cytomegalovirus exposure and HLA in healthy donors. 13 Jbeta primers and 60 Vbeta primers were used for the PCR. Libraries were prepared by immunoSEQ multiplex PCR; TCRdb keeps only in-frame clonotypes and omits some of them. The table records roughly 190,000 clones, over 70% of them present only once. Specimen: PBMCs. These receptors were obtained from a woman under 30 in good health and CMV-seronegative.

The genes are TRBV5-4 and TRBJ1-2, with D unresolved. Germline lookup yields CDR1 SGHNT and CDR2 YYREEE (reference sequence). V was clipped by 0 bases and J by 4 bases, with 13 bases between them. CDR3 length: 15 residues. The CDR3 nucleotides read TGTGCCAGCAGCTTGGGTCCCCCACCTAGCTATGGCTACACCTTC. Encoded protein: CASSLGPPPSYGYTF.

The V gene is TRBV7-2, the J gene TRBJ1-1; a possible D gene is TRBD1 (5 bases). The germline V gene has CDR1 SGHTA and CDR2 FQGNSA. There are 18 residues in the CDR3. With 4 bases removed from V and 1 base from J, the gap between germline ends came to 22 bases. The chain's CDR3 is CASSSSLLGGGWNTEAFF. CDR3 nucleotide sequence: TGTGCCAGCAGCTCTAGTTTACTCGGGGGGGGTTGGAACACTGAAGCTTTCTTT.

This chain connects TRBV15 to TRBJ2-5; 8 bases are a match to TRBD1. The CDR3 is 14 amino acids. Trimming removed 1 base from V and 5 bases from J; junction bases left unmatched: 3. Germline CDR1 is LNHNV and CDR2 is YYDKDF (reference sequence). CDR3: CATSRGAGGETQYF. For the CDR3, the DNA is TGTGCCACCAGCAGAGGGGCAGGGGGCGAGACCCAGTACTTC. Filled out from reference TRBV15 and TRBJ2-5, the complete variable domain reads DAMVIQNPRYQVTQFGKPVTLSCSQTLNHNVMYWYQQKSSQAPKLLFHYYDKDFNNEADTPDNFQSRRPNTSFCFLDIRSPGLGDTAMYLCATSRGAGGETQYFGPGTRLLVL.

The V and J genes are TRBV19 and TRBJ1-2, with D unresolved. The CDR3 sequence is 14 residues long. Germline V gene sequence: CDR1 LNHDA, CDR2 SQIVND (reference sequence). V lost 0 bases and J 8 bases, leaving 13 bases between the germline ends. CDR3 protein: CASSIDREFRGYTF. Here the CDR3 DNA reads TGTGCCAGTAGTATAGATCGAGAGTTTCGGGGCTACACCTTC.

V is TRBV2 and J is TRBJ1-2; tentative D call: TRBD1 (5 bases). Per the germline V gene, CDR1 is SNHLY and CDR2 is FYNNEI. CDR3 length: 13 amino acids. V lost 7 bases and J 6 bases, leaving 15 bases between the germline ends. The CDR3 protein is CASTGGGVHGYTF. CDR3 DNA sequence: TGTGCCAGCACGGGCGGAGGGGTTCATGGCTACACCTTC.

This rearrangement joins TRBV21-1 to TRBJ2-3; no DNA check was done on the table's D call, TRBD2. TRBV21-1 is a known pseudogene. The CDR3 is 20 residues long. The DNA of the CDR3 is TGTGCCAGCAGCAAATTAGGGGCTAGCGGGAGGGAGCCTGGCACAGATACGCAGTATTTT. It yields the protein CASSKLGASGREPGTDTQYF.

This clone was observed a single time. Distinct nucleotide sequences in the sample also encode this CDR3. V gene TRBV29-1 combines with J gene TRBJ2-3, with 9 bases identical to TRBD2. Trimming took 4 bases from V and 1 from J; bases not matched to a gene: 3. The length of the CDR3 is 14 residues. Germline assignment: CDR1 SQVTM and CDR2 ANQGSEA. In nucleotides, the CDR3 is TGCAGCGTTGTAGGCGGGGGGGGCACAGATACGCAGTATTTT. Protein product: CSVVGGGGTDTQYF.

The chain joins TRBV19 to TRBJ2-7; a possible D gene is TRBD2 (5 bases). This CDR3 comprises 17 residues. V shed 1 base and J shed 1 base, with 17 bases lying between them. Germline values: CDR1 LNHDA, CDR2 SQIVND (reference sequence). The CDR3 sequence is CASSIVFFGRLSYEQYF. CDR3 sequence (DNA): TGTGCCAGTAGTATAGTTTTTTTCGGCAGACTATCCTACGAGCAGTACTTC.

The V call is TRBV5-1, the J call TRBJ2-2; 8 bases are a match to TRBD1. CDR3 size: 16 residues. J gave up 1 base and V 2 bases, and 4 bases lay outside the gene matches. Per the germline V gene, CDR1 is SGHRS and CDR2 is YFSETQ. The CDR3 DNA follows: TGCGCCAGCAGCTTAGGACAGGGCCGGAACACCGGGGAGCTGTTTTTT. Residues: CASSLGQGRNTGELFF.

The DNA of the CDR3 is TGTGCCAGCAGCTTAAGGGCGGGAGAGGCCTATACGCAGTATTTT. This encodes CASSLRAGEAYTQYF. The rearrangement links TRBV7-3 to TRBJ2-3; 7 nucleotides line up with TRBD2. V lost 1 base and J lost 7; bases outside the gene matches: 8. Germline CDR1 is SGHTA and CDR2 is FQGTGA. There are 15 residues in the CDR3.

The sample holds one count of this clone. The chain couples TRBV7-3 to TRBJ2-3; D gene uncertain. The V gene's germline CDR1 is SGHTA and CDR2 FQGTGA. V was pared by 5 bases and J by 2 bases, with 11 bases between. The CDR3 totals 14 residues. CDR3 sequence reads: CASSQTHSTDTQYF. The CDR3 region has the DNA TGTGCCAGCAGCCAAACTCACTCCACAGATACGCAGTATTTT.

This chain joins TRBV2 and TRBJ1-4; no clear D. Trimming removed 3 bases at V and 8 bases at J, with 10 bases between. Germline CDR1 reads SNHLY; CDR2 reads FYNNEI. The CDR3 contains 13 residues. CDR3 region: CASSDTQLEKLFF. The CDR3, as DNA: TGTGCCAGCAGTGACACCCAGTTGGAAAAACTGTTTTTT.

The CDR3 DNA sequence: TGTGCCAGCAGCTTAGGCACAGGACCTAACTATGGCTACACCTTC. As protein: CASSLGTGPNYGYTF. The chain carries TRBV11-2 and TRBJ1-2, with a weak D call TRBD1 (5 bases). Germline values: CDR1 SGHAT, CDR2 FQNNGV. CDR3 length: 15 residues. V dropped 1 base and J dropped 0 bases, with 9 bases sitting between them.

This rearrangement joins TRBV5-1 to TRBJ2-7; TRBD2 might be the D (6 bases). Germline loops: CDR1 SGHRS, CDR2 YFSETQ. The CDR3 has 14 residues. V lost 3 bases, J lost 6 bases, and 16 bases lay in between. CDR3 in amino acids: CASSSGRRDLEQYF. Written as DNA, the CDR3 is TGCGCCAGCAGCTCCGGTCGGCGGGATCTCGAGCAGTACTTC.

DNA for the CDR3: TGCGCCAGCAGCCGAGACAGGGCTCAGCCCCAGCATTTT. Translation: CASSRDRAQPQHF. This chain joins TRBV4-1 and TRBJ1-5, with 7 bases fitting TRBD1. The CDR3 is 13 amino acids. The germline CDR1 and CDR2 sequences are MGHRA and YSYEKL. With 4 bases clipped from V and 6 bases from J, the junction kept 3 bases outside the gene matches.

The genes are TRBV6-1 and TRBJ2-7; 8 nucleotides align to TRBD1. Germline-derived CDR1 and CDR2 are MNHNS and SASEGT. CDR3 size: 14 residues. V lost 8 bases, J lost 0 bases, and 6 bases stayed unmatched. The CDR3 region has the DNA TGTGCCAGCTCGGGGGACAGGAGCTCCTACGAGCAGTACTTC. Translating it yields CASSGDRSSYEQYF.

The V gene is TRBV6-1, the J gene TRBJ1-3; no clear D gene. The V gene lost 7 bases and the J gene lost 4 bases, with 11 bases spanning the gap. CDR1 is MNHNS and CDR2 is SASEGT in the germline V gene. The CDR3 consists of 13 residues. The CDR3: CASTKLSGNTIYF. CDR3 DNA: TGTGCCAGCACAAAACTATCCGGAAACACCATATATTTT.

V and J are TRBV4-3 and TRBJ2-2, with D maybe TRBD2 (5 bases). V lost 0 bases, J lost 6 bases, and 8 bases lay in between. Germline V gives CDR1 LGHNA, CDR2 YSLEER. The CDR3 spans 14 residues. The CDR3 region has the DNA TGCGCCAGCAGCCAAGATTGGAGGTCCGGGGAGCTGTTTTTT. Amino acid sequence: CASSQDWRSGELFF.

The genes are TRBV21-1 and TRBJ2-3; the DNA was not used to check the table's D call, TRBD1. TRBV21-1 is an annotated pseudogene. This CDR3 is built from 16 residues. The chain's CDR3 is CASSKGQGGLGDTQYF. CDR3 sequence (DNA): TGTGCCAGCAGCAAAGGCCAGGGTGGGCTAGGAGATACGCAGTATTTT.

The rearrangement links TRBV19 to TRBJ1-6, with D perhaps TRBD1 (6 bases). CDR3 length equals 15 residues. Germline values: CDR1 LNHDA, CDR2 SQIVND (reference sequence). Trimming cost V 7 bases and J 9 bases, with 19 bases left between them. Written as DNA, the CDR3 is TGTGCCAGTAAGGCGTTTCGCCACAGGGCTTCACCCCTCCACTTT. Amino acid sequence: CASKAFRHRASPLHF.

The rearrangement joins TRBV4-1 to TRBJ2-7, with D possibly being TRBD2 (5 bases). The CDR3 covers 18 residues. Germline CDR1 and CDR2: MGHRA and YSYEKL. Trimming removed 1 base at V and 2 bases at J, with 21 bases between. The chain's CDR3 is CASSQGGAQRSGAYEQYF. Here the CDR3 DNA reads TGCGCCAGCAGCCAAGGGGGTGCTCAACGATCCGGGGCCTACGAGCAGTACTTC.

The chain couples TRBV6-1 to TRBJ2-5; the match to TRBD2 covers 9 bases. Germline CDR1 reads MNHNS; CDR2 reads SASEGT. This CDR3 is built from 13 residues. V lost 9 bases and J lost 4; bases outside the gene matches: 6. CDR3 amino acids: CASAGGPSETQYF. Here the CDR3 DNA reads TGTGCCAGTGCGGGAGGGCCCTCAGAGACCCAGTACTTC.

This chain connects TRBV4-1 to TRBJ1-5; tentatively, D is TRBD1 (6 bases). Germline CDR1 MGHRA, CDR2 YSYEKL. V lost 1 base and J 6 bases, leaving 10 bases between the germline ends. This CDR3 contains 14 residues. The CDR3 DNA reads TGCGCCAGCAGCCAAGGGGGGCTGGGTCAGCCCCAGCATTTT. Protein product: CASSQGGLGQPQHF.

This chain's CDR3 is CASTGQLAEQFF. CDR3 DNA sequence: TGTGCCAGCACCGGACAGCTCGCAGAGCAGTTCTTC. This chain uses TRBV7-9 with TRBJ2-1, with D perhaps matching TRBD1 (6 bases). This CDR3 comprises 12 residues. V was trimmed by 7 bases and J by 10 bases, leaving 14 bases between them. Germline CDR1 is SEHNR and CDR2 is FQNEAQ (reference sequence).

CDR3 residues: CASSLGGRNYEQYF. The CDR3 coding sequence is TGTGCCAGCAGCTTAGGGGGACGGAACTACGAGCAGTACTTC. This rearrangement joins TRBV5-6 to TRBJ2-7; D perhaps matches TRBD1 (6 bases). V lost 2 bases and J lost 3, with 12 bases in between. This CDR3 region has 14 residues. CDR1 SGHDT and CDR2 YYEEEE come from the germline V gene.

This rearrangement joins TRBV28 to TRBJ1-6; D not resolved. Germline V gene sequence: CDR1 MDHEN, CDR2 SYDVKM. With 5 bases removed from V and 7 bases from J, the gap between germline ends came to 15 bases. The CDR3 loop spans 15 amino acids. The CDR3 loop reads CASSQTEAGNSPLHF. The CDR3 DNA sequence: TGTGCCAGCAGTCAAACAGAGGCGGGAAATTCACCCCTCCACTTT. The variable domain in full, completed from reference TRBV28 and TRBJ1-6, reads DVKVTQSSRYLVKRTGEKVFLECVQDMDHENMFWYRQDPGLGLRLIYFSYDVKMKEKGDIPEGYSVSREKKERFSLILESASTNQTSMYLCASSQTEAGNSPLHFGNGTRLTVT.

The chain links TRBV19 to TRBJ2-3, with D possibly TRBD1 on 6 matching bases. The CDR3 contains 17 residues. Trimming removed 7 bases at V and 2 bases at J, with 22 bases between. Germline CDR1 and CDR2: LNHDA and SQIVND (reference sequence). The CDR3 region has the DNA TGTGCCAGTACCGCCCAGGGGAAGCGCGACCTCACAGATACGCAGTATTTT. The encoded protein is CASTAQGKRDLTDTQYF.